The text below deals with one T cell receptor (beta chain). Its target antigen remains unknown. There are no base qualities to consult, and no much larger clone falls within one base. For sequencing of the TCRbeta CDR3 region, genomic DNA was extracted from the sorted cells. TCRbeta CDR3 regions were sequenced using the immunoSEQ Assay. Here the immuneACCESS table is served through TCRdb, limited to in-frame sequences with V and J called. Missing clones are a known gap in these copies; in checked studies unresolved V genes cover under half, and the rest lacks a known reason. Recorded for this sample are 100,000 or so clones; over 75% of them occurred a single time. The ten largest clones capture 0.15% to 0.2% of the sample. The data stem from a study of OX40 agonist ivuxolimab in advanced cancers. About the study as a whole: Ivuxolimab was an agonistic, fully human IgG2 monoclonal antibody directed against OX40 (CD134), a costimulatory receptor. Intravenous ivuxolimab was administered to patients every 2 weeks at six dose levels: 0.01, 0.1, 0.3, 1.5, 3 and 10 mg/kg. Among the approximately 54 dose-escalation patients, roughly 20 had hepatocellular carcinoma, about 15 melanoma, 9 renal cell carcinoma and 9 head and neck cancer. The dose-escalation cohort was roughly 83% male with a mean age of about 60 years, ranging from about 23 to 85. Prior anti-PD-1, anti-PD-L1 or anti-CTLA-4 therapy was permitted, and checkpoint inhibitors had been received by under 50% of dose-escalation patients. Partial responses occurred in three dose-escalation patients: two with cutaneous melanoma and one with hepatocellular carcinoma. Peripheral TCRbeta sequencing was intended to test whether TCR sequence diversity was altered and clonal T-cell expansion was caused by ivuxolimab. The paper describes the monotherapy dose-escalation part (N = 52 patients) of the phase I trial of ivuxolimab.

Points the paper makes about the study in general: Partial responders in the 0.1-3.0 mg/kg groups had among the lowest normalized peripheral clonal expansion, especially among CD8+ T cells. Low levels of normalized T-cell clonal expansion were also seen in some patients who did not respond. After ivuxolimab, CD8+ T cells had more expanded clones than CD4+ T cells on average. Which antigens the clonally expanded peripheral T cells were specific for was not determined. At doses of 0.1 to 3.0 mg/kg, clonal expansion of both CD4+ and CD8+ T cells in blood was seen between baseline and week 6.

Patients with autoimmune disease history or receiving systemic immunosuppression were excluded from the trial. Peripheral blood for TCR sequencing was collected from all dose cohorts at baseline, on cycle 4 day 1, and on cycle 7 day 1. Samples came from an open-label, multicenter, first-in-human phase I dose-escalation trial of ivuxolimab. Adults with locally advanced or metastatic melanoma, renal cell carcinoma, hepatocellular carcinoma or head and neck squamous cell carcinoma were enrolled in the trial. Before TCR sequencing, CD4+ T cells and CD8+ T cells from peripheral blood were sorted into separate populations. The source is an adult with an advanced solid tumor such as melanoma, head and neck, liver or kidney cancer. The input for sequencing was CD4+ or CD8+ T cells sorted from blood, taken in a trial of the OX40 agonist ivuxolimab.

Here is the DNA: TGTGCCAGCAGTGGACTAACAGGGAACACTGAAGCTTTCTTT. Its coded protein is CASSGLTGNTEAFF. The rearrangement joined TRBV6-1 to TRBJ1-1; TRBD1 could be the D gene, as 5 bases match. In the germline V gene, CDR1 corresponds to MNHNS and CDR2 to SASEGT. CDR3 length: 14 amino acids, cysteine to phenylalanine. The DNA shown is the 42-base CDR3, in frame from base 1. V is reduced by 4 bases and J by 1 base, leaving a spacing of 10 bases between them.